The 31 T cell receptor beta chains reported below all come from one sample, sequenced in a study of blood T cell repertoires in COVID-19. Profiled with immunoSEQ multiplex PCR; TCRdb holds only in-frame clones, not every one. The repertoire consists of 52,000 or so clones, with 85% to 95% occurring once and the leading ten covering around 3.9%. Material: peripheral blood. These receptors were obtained from a man aged 50 to 60 with acute or convalescent COVID-19.

This sequence joins TRBV7-9 and TRBJ2-1; TRBD1 matches 8 bases. The CDR3 extends over 15 amino acids. Germline lookup yields CDR1 SEHNR and CDR2 FQNEAQ (reference sequence). V trimming: 3 bases; J trimming: 7 bases; junction bases outside the gene matches: 8. In nucleotides, the CDR3 is TGTGCCAGCAGCTTCGGCCAGGGGGCGGGAAATGAGCAGTTCTTC. Residues: CASSFGQGAGNEQFF.

This clone was observed a handful of times. The chain couples TRBV5-6 to TRBJ1-6; 7 nucleotides line up with TRBD1. V was clipped by 0 bases and J by 10 bases; unmatched bases: 4. The length of the CDR3 is 14 residues. The germline gives CDR1 SGHDT, CDR2 YYEEEE. The CDR3 DNA reads as TGTGCCAGCAGCTTGGACAGGGGTGTCTCACCCCTCCACTTT. Translated, it gives CASSLDRGVSPLHF.

The CDR3 loop reads CASGLVGLAGETQYF. In DNA form, the CDR3 reads TGTGCTAGTGGTTTGGTGGGTCTAGCGGGAGAGACCCAGTACTTC. The V and J genes are TRBV12-5 and TRBJ2-5; 8 bases are shared with TRBD2. The CDR3 length is 15 residues. Germline-derived CDR1 and CDR2 are LGHNT and FRNRAP. Trimming at V came to 0 bases and at J to 4 bases, leaving 4 bases not matched to a gene.

The chain has TRBV18 and TRBJ1-1, with TRBD1 matching 7 bases. The junction had 4 bases not matched to a gene; V was cut back by 2 bases and J by 1 base. The CDR3 is made up of 15 amino acids. Germline-derived CDR1 and CDR2 are KGHSH and LQKENI. CDR3 amino acids: CASSPGAGGNTEAFF. In nucleotides, the CDR3 is TGTGCCAGCTCACCAGGAGCAGGGGGGAACACTGAAGCTTTCTTT.

The chain employs TRBV12-3 or TRBV12-4 and TRBJ2-2; 8 bases line up with TRBD1. This CDR3 spans 13 amino acids. V lost 5 bases, J lost 8 bases, and 4 bases stayed unmatched. CDR3 nucleotide sequence: TGTGCCAGCAGTCCGACAGGGGAAGGGGAGCTGTTTTTT. This sequence encodes CASSPTGEGELFF.

This chain connects TRBV5-1 to TRBJ2-1; 8 bases match TRBD2. V dropped 0 bases and J dropped 7; count of bases not matched to a gene: 9. This CDR3 has 16 residues. From germline, CDR1 is SGHRS and CDR2 YFSETQ. In nucleotides, the CDR3 is TGCGCCAGCAGCTTGGCTCTCGGGCGGGAGGCGAATGAGCAGTTCTTC. Protein: CASSLALGREANEQFF.

Written as DNA, the CDR3 is TGTGCCACCAACAGGGGACTAGCCAAAAACATTCAGTACTTC. Translated, it gives CATNRGLAKNIQYF. This chain uses TRBV6-5 with TRBJ2-4; D might be TRBD1 (7 bases). The ends were cut back, 10 bases at V and 0 bases at J, with 13 bases in the middle. CDR1 MNHEY and CDR2 SVGAGI come from the germline V gene. The CDR3 is 14 residues long.

CDR3 nucleotides: TGTGCCTCCTCGGGGCGGGGGAACACAGATACGCAGTATTTT. Protein product: CASSGRGNTDTQYF. The chain combines TRBV30 with TRBJ2-3, with TRBD2 identical over 7 bases. The V gene's germline CDR1 is GTSNPN and CDR2 SVGIG (reference sequence). CDR3 length: 14 residues. V dropped 7 bases and J dropped 2; count of bases not matched to a gene: 9.

The chain uses TRBV2 and TRBJ1-1; D gene uncertain. Looked up from germline, CDR1 is SNHLY and CDR2 is FYNNEI. CDR3 length: 14 amino acids. The ends were cut back, 7 bases at V and 0 bases at J, with 12 bases in the middle. The CDR3: CASIRSSLNTEAFF. The CDR3 nucleotides read TGTGCCAGCATCCGGAGTAGCCTGAACACTGAAGCTTTCTTT.

J is TRBJ1-4 and V is TRBV12-3 or TRBV12-4; a possible D gene is TRBD1 (5 bases). This CDR3 is built from 13 residues. The V and J ends lost 5 bases and 8 bases respectively, with 12 bases between them. CDR3 nucleotides: TGTGCCAGCAGTCCCTTTGGGGGGGAAAAACTGTTTTTT. Amino acid sequence: CASSPFGGEKLFF.

The chain employs TRBV28 and TRBJ1-2; 8 bases fit TRBD1. The ends lost 3 bases at V and 6 bases at J; junction bases unmatched: 6. The germline V gene has CDR1 MDHEN and CDR2 SYDVKM. The CDR3 consists of 14 residues. The CDR3 loop reads CASSLSAGGHGYTF. CDR3 sequence (DNA): TGTGCCAGCAGTTTGTCGGCAGGGGGCCATGGCTACACCTTC.

The chain joins TRBV18 to TRBJ1-2; TRBD1 matches at 8 bases. Germline CDR1 and CDR2: KGHSH and LQKENI. J gave up 7 bases and V 6 bases, and 10 bases lay outside the gene matches. This CDR3 has 14 amino acids. The DNA for the CDR3 is TGTGCCAGCTCCCATCCGGACAGGGAACGTGGCTACACCTTC. Its protein product is CASSHPDRERGYTF.

The CDR3 loop is CASSPGRAYEQYF. The CDR3, as DNA: TGTGCCAGCTCACCGGGGCGAGCCTACGAGCAGTACTTC. The chain carries TRBV18 and TRBJ2-7; TRBD1 is a possible D gene (5 bases). The V end lost 3 bases, the J end lost 2 bases, and 8 bases lay between the germline ends. The CDR3 is 13 residues long. Germline assignment: CDR1 KGHSH and CDR2 LQKENI.

The chain combines TRBV6-5 with TRBJ2-7; no clear D gene. V shed 6 bases and J shed 0 bases, with 18 bases lying between them. Germline CDR1 is MNHEY and CDR2 is SVGAGI. The CDR3 covers 16 residues. CDR3 in amino acids: CASSYAQSAASYEQYF. For the CDR3, the DNA is TGTGCCAGCAGCTACGCCCAGAGTGCGGCCTCCTACGAGCAGTACTTC.

This clone is a singleton in its sample. The chain combines TRBV5-1 with TRBJ1-1, with TRBD1 matching over 7 bases. CDR1 is SGHRS, CDR2 YFSETQ, per germline. The CDR3 contains 15 residues. V trimming: 4 bases; J trimming: 1 base; junction bases outside the gene matches: 7. The CDR3 DNA is TGCGCCAGCAGCCCAGAACAGGGGCGGAACACTGAAGCTTTCTTT. This encodes CASSPEQGRNTEAFF. Complete variable domain (other parts from reference TRBV5-1 and TRBJ1-1): KAGVTQTPRYLIKTRGQQVTLSCSPISGHRSVSWYQQTPGQGLQFLFEYFSETQRNKGNFPGRFSGRQFSNSRSEMNVSTLELGDSALYLCASSPEQGRNTEAFFGQGTRLTVV.

The chain employs TRBV6-6 and TRBJ2-3; D might be TRBD2 (6 bases). In germline, CDR1 is MNHNY, CDR2 SVGAGI (reference sequence). Between the trimmed V and J ends, which lost 6 bases and 3 bases, there was a span of 19 bases. This CDR3 spans 16 amino acids. The CDR3 loop reads CASSQGLASGTDTQYF. CDR3 DNA: TGTGCCAGCAGCCAAGGGCTAGCGTCCGGGACAGATACGCAGTATTTT.

The V gene is TRBV6-5, the J gene TRBJ1-5; possible D gene TRBD1, 6 bases. The germline CDR1 and CDR2 sequences are MNHEY and SVGAGI. Trimming removed 5 bases at V and 4 bases at J, with 12 bases between. This CDR3 region has 14 residues. The CDR3 nucleotides are TGTGCCAGCAGTATGGACAGAAGAAATCAGCCCCAGCATTTT. Translation gives CASSMDRRNQPQHF.

The J gene is TRBJ2-5, the V gene TRBV12-3 or TRBV12-4; no definite D call. The CDR3 length is 13 residues. V was clipped by 7 bases and J by 4 bases, with 13 bases between them. CDR3 coding DNA: TGTGCCAGCACGCGGCGAGTAGGAGAGACCCAGTACTTC. Residues: CASTRRVGETQYF.

The rearrangement joins TRBV11-3 to TRBJ2-1; 9 positions agree with TRBD2. CDR1 SGHNT and CDR2 YENEEA come from the germline V gene. The CDR3 spans 14 residues. The V and J ends lost 6 bases and 8 bases, in that order; junction bases with no gene match: 8. This CDR3 is CASSPPGLAYEQFF. CDR3 nucleotides: TGTGCCAGCAGTCCGCCGGGACTAGCCTATGAGCAGTTCTTC.

Notes on this clone: One end of the junction does not line up with germline, which may come from a read error. The chain couples TRBV4-1 to TRBJ2-1, with 14 positions matching TRBD2. This CDR3 has 22 amino acids. CDR1 and CDR2 from the germline V gene are MGHRA and YSYEKL. The CDR3 sequence: CASSQDMAPGLAGGVSYNEQFF. CDR3 DNA: TGCGCCAGTAGCCAAGATATGGCCCCCGGACTAGCGGGAGGTGTATCCTACAATGAGCAGTTCTTC.

This clone came up once. The J gene is TRBJ1-1, the V gene TRBV12-3 or TRBV12-4; no clear D. The CDR3 extends over 13 amino acids. V was cut by 6 bases and J by 4 bases, with 12 bases left in between. The CDR3 is CASRRREGTEAFF. The CDR3 DNA reads as TGTGCCAGCAGAAGACGGGAGGGCACTGAAGCTTTCTTT.

The chain links TRBV12-3 or TRBV12-4 to TRBJ2-1; D possibly corresponds to TRBD1 (6 bases). The V gene lost 7 bases and the J gene lost 0 bases, with 7 bases spanning the gap. This CDR3 is built from 13 residues. For the CDR3, the DNA is TGTGCCAGCACGGACAGCTCCTACAATGAGCAGTTCTTC. Protein: CASTDSSYNEQFF.

V and J are TRBV7-2 and TRBJ1-3, with D possibly being TRBD1 (5 bases). V was cut by 5 bases and J by 0 bases, with 14 bases left in between. The germline V gene has CDR1 SGHTA and CDR2 FQGNSA. The CDR3 is 16 residues long. The DNA for the CDR3 is TGTGCCAGCAGCCTCGGGACTAGCCTCTCTGGAAACACCATATATTTT. It yields the protein CASSLGTSLSGNTIYF.

The table lists this clone with a count of one. This chain uses TRBV14 with TRBJ2-7, with D maybe TRBD2 (6 bases). V lost 1 base and J 6 bases, leaving 10 bases between the germline ends. The CDR3 sequence is 13 residues long. CDR1 SGHDN and CDR2 FVKESK come from the germline V gene. CDR3 residues: CASSQAGASEQYF. CDR3 in DNA: TGTGCCAGCAGCCAAGCGGGAGCTAGCGAGCAGTACTTC.

The genes are TRBV27 and TRBJ1-2; D is unclear. The CDR3 is 13 amino acids. Between the trimmed V and J ends, which lost 0 bases and 4 bases, there was a span of 6 bases. Germline V gives CDR1 MNHEY, CDR2 SMNVEV (reference sequence). CDR3 loop: CASSLSGSYGYTF. The CDR3 coding sequence is TGTGCCAGCAGTTTATCGGGCAGCTATGGCTACACCTTC.

The chain has TRBV5-1 and TRBJ2-1; tentatively, D is TRBD2 (5 bases). Deletions cut 2 bases from V and 0 bases from J, with 9 bases between. The CDR3 consists of 15 residues. The V gene's germline CDR1 is SGHRS and CDR2 YFSETQ. CDR3: CASSFDYYSYNEQFF. In DNA form, the CDR3 reads TGCGCCAGCAGCTTCGACTACTACTCCTACAATGAGCAGTTCTTC. Variable domain in full (rest from reference TRBV5-1 and TRBJ2-1): KAGVTQTPRYLIKTRGQQVTLSCSPISGHRSVSWYQQTPGQGLQFLFEYFSETQRNKGNFPGRFSGRQFSNSRSEMNVSTLELGDSALYLCASSFDYYSYNEQFFGPGTRLTVL.

The chain combines TRBV10-1 with TRBJ2-1, with a weak D call TRBD1 (6 bases). Germline CDR1 and CDR2: WNHNN and SYGVQD (reference sequence). The V and J ends lost 9 bases and 6 bases respectively, with 15 bases between them. The CDR3 is 13 residues long. CDR3 loop: CASSRGIGNEQFF. CDR3 in DNA: TGCGCCAGTTCTAGGGGGATAGGCAATGAGCAGTTCTTC.

The chain carries TRBV19 and TRBJ2-4, with D perhaps matching TRBD2 (6 bases). The CDR3 is 13 residues long. Germline CDR1 reads LNHDA; CDR2 reads SQIVND (reference sequence). The ends were cut back, 6 bases at V and 7 bases at J, with 13 bases in the middle. CDR3 protein: CASRMGGVNIQYF. The CDR3 bases are TGTGCCAGTAGGATGGGAGGAGTGAACATTCAGTACTTC.

In this sample, this clone is medium-sized. This rearrangement joins TRBV7-9 to TRBJ2-7; a weak D match, TRBD1 (6 bases). The CDR3 consists of 13 residues. Germline V lookup: CDR1 SEHNR, CDR2 FQNEAQ (reference sequence). V was clipped by 5 bases and J by 4 bases, with 12 bases between them. CDR3 in amino acids: CASSDSQGYEQYF. The DNA for the CDR3 is TGTGCCAGCAGCGACTCACAGGGATACGAGCAGTACTTC.

This clone was seen a single time. The chain carries TRBV27 and TRBJ2-5; 8 bases fit TRBD1. Germline V gives CDR1 MNHEY, CDR2 SMNVEV (reference sequence). Trimming at V came to 2 bases and at J to 6 bases, leaving 11 bases not matched to a gene. This CDR3 is 16 amino acids long. The CDR3 region has the DNA TGTGCCAGCAGTTTAGAGGCAGGGGGCAGAACGAAGACCCAGTACTTC. Translation gives CASSLEAGGRTKTQYF.

The rearrangement joins TRBV29-1 to TRBJ1-4; D remains ambiguous. The CDR3 covers 13 residues. Looked up from germline, CDR1 is SQVTM and CDR2 is ANQGSEA. V was trimmed by 3 bases and J by 4 bases, leaving 9 bases between them. The DNA for the CDR3 is TGCAGCGTTGATCCGGGAAATAATGAAAAACTGTTTTTT. It codes for CSVDPGNNEKLFF.